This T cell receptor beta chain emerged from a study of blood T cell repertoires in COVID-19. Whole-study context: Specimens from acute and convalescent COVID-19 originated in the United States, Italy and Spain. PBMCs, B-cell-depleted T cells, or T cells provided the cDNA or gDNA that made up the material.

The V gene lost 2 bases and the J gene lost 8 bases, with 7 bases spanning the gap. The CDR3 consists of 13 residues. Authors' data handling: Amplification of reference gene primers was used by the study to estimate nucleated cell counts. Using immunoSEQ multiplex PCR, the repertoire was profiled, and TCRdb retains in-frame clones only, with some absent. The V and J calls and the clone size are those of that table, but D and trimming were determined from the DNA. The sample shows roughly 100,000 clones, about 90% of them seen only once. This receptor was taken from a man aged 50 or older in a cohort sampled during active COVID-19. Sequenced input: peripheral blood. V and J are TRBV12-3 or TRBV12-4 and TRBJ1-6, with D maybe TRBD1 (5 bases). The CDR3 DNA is TGTGCCAGCAGTTTACAGGGTGATTCACCCCTCCACTTT. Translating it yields CASSLQGDSPLHF.